These 10 T cell receptor beta chains share one sample of origin, sequenced in a study of CD8+ T cells in alopecia areata. RNA, once extracted, was reverse transcribed into cDNA for use as the sequencing template. Some clones are missing from TCRdb's copy, which holds only in-frame ones; the method was immunoSEQ multiplex PCR. The repertoire consists of over 90,000 clones, with approximately 52% occurring once and the leading ten covering 7.5% to 9%. The material sequenced was CD4+ T cells sorted from blood. Receptor source: a human donor in good health.

J is TRBJ2-1 and V is TRBV2; 8 nucleotides match TRBD2. In germline, CDR1 is SNHLY, CDR2 FYNNEI. CDR3 size: 14 residues. Trimming removed 7 bases from V and 10 bases from J; junction bases left unmatched: 12. This chain's CDR3 is CASNGLANNQEQFF. CDR3 in DNA: TGTGCCAGCAACGGACTAGCCAACAACCAGGAGCAGTTCTTC.

This clone showed up many times. The V call is TRBV30, the J call TRBJ1-1; no clear D. The germline gives CDR1 GTSNPN, CDR2 SVGIG (reference sequence). This CDR3 spans 10 amino acids. Between the trimmed V and J ends, which lost 2 bases and 7 bases, there was a span of 5 bases. This CDR3 is CAWSIDEAFF. CDR3 nucleotides: TGTGCCTGGAGTATTGATGAAGCTTTCTTT.

As DNA, the CDR3 is TGTGCCAGCAGCGTACCCCTCGGTTCAAACTATGGCTACACCTTC. Translated: CASSVPLGSNYGYTF. This sequence joins TRBV9 and TRBJ1-2; unclear D gene. Trimming removed 1 base from V and 2 bases from J, with 12 bases in between. The CDR3 runs 15 residues. Per the germline V gene, CDR1 is SGDLS and CDR2 is YYNGEE. The whole variable domain, remainder taken from reference TRBV9 and TRBJ1-2, is DSGVTQTPKHLITATGQRVTLRCSPRSGDLSVYWYQQSLDQGLQFLIQYYNGEERAKGNILERFSAQQFPDLHSELNLSSLELGDSALYFCASSVPLGSNYGYTFGSGTRLTVV.

There are a few counts of this clone. This sequence joins TRBV30 and TRBJ1-1, with a weak D call TRBD1 (6 bases). The V gene's germline CDR1 is GTSNPN and CDR2 SVGIG (reference sequence). Deletions cut 0 bases from V and 7 bases from J, with 12 bases between. The length of the CDR3 is 13 residues. CDR3 sequence (DNA): TGTGCCTGGAGTGTCCGAGACAGGCGTGAAGCTTTCTTT. As protein: CAWSVRDRREAFF.

This rearrangement joins TRBV29-1 to TRBJ2-2; D is perhaps TRBD2 (6 bases). Germline CDR1 is SQVTM and CDR2 is ANQGSEA. CDR3 length equals 11 residues. The V and J ends lost 7 bases and 5 bases respectively, with 8 bases between them. The CDR3 here is CSARGTGELFF. CDR3 nucleotide sequence: TGCAGCGCCCGGGGGACCGGGGAGCTGTTTTTT.

This rearrangement joins TRBV5-1 to TRBJ2-1, with D perhaps TRBD1 (6 bases). The length of the CDR3 is 15 residues. Per the germline V gene, CDR1 is SGHRS and CDR2 is YFSETQ. V gave up 5 bases and J gave up 7 bases, with 19 bases separating them. The CDR3 here is CASSSQGPLSNEQFF. As DNA, the CDR3 is TGCGCCAGCAGTTCTCAGGGGCCGCTCAGTAATGAGCAGTTCTTC. The variable domain in full, completed from reference TRBV5-1 and TRBJ2-1, reads KAGVTQTPRYLIKTRGQQVTLSCSPISGHRSVSWYQQTPGQGLQFLFEYFSETQRNKGNFPGRFSGRQFSNSRSEMNVSTLELGDSALYLCASSSQGPLSNEQFFGPGTRLTVL.

The J gene is TRBJ2-7, the V gene TRBV5-1; D is possibly TRBD2 (5 bases). CDR1 is SGHRS, CDR2 YFSETQ, per germline. This CDR3 is built from 14 residues. The V end was cut by 1 base, the J end by 0 bases, with 8 bases between. The CDR3 sequence is CASSLIGSSYEQYF. In DNA, the CDR3 is TGCGCCAGCAGCTTGATTGGGAGCTCCTACGAGCAGTACTTC. The entire variable domain, with the rest obtained from reference TRBV5-1 and TRBJ2-7, is as follows: KAGVTQTPRYLIKTRGQQVTLSCSPISGHRSVSWYQQTPGQGLQFLFEYFSETQRNKGNFPGRFSGRQFSNSRSEMNVSTLELGDSALYLCASSLIGSSYEQYFGPGTRLTVT.

This clone was observed a few times. V and J are TRBV20-1 and TRBJ2-7; D not resolved. Germline V gene sequence: CDR1 DFQATT, CDR2 SNEGSKA (reference sequence). The CDR3 runs 11 residues. With 6 bases removed from V and 5 bases from J, the gap between germline ends came to 11 bases. CDR3 sequence: CSALKGHEQYF. CDR3 DNA: TGCAGTGCCCTCAAGGGCCACGAGCAGTACTTC.

J is TRBJ2-3 and V is TRBV6-5, with a tentative D call TRBD1 (6 bases). The V and J ends lost 8 bases and 4 bases respectively, with 10 bases between them. This CDR3 comprises 12 residues. Germline lookup yields CDR1 MNHEY and CDR2 SVGAGI. CDR3 coding DNA: TGTGCCAGCTTTGGGGGCTCAGATACGCAGTATTTT. It specifies CASFGGSDTQYF.

The CDR3 spells CASSPQDGQKLFF. CDR3 in DNA: TGTGCCAGCAGCCCACAGGACGGTCAAAAACTGTTTTTT. The chain carries TRBV7-9 and TRBJ1-4, with a tentative D call TRBD1 (5 bases). V was shortened by 5 bases and J by 9 bases, with 13 bases between the two germline ends. Germline V gene lookup returns CDR1 SEHNR and CDR2 FQNEAQ (reference sequence). The length of the CDR3 is 13 residues.